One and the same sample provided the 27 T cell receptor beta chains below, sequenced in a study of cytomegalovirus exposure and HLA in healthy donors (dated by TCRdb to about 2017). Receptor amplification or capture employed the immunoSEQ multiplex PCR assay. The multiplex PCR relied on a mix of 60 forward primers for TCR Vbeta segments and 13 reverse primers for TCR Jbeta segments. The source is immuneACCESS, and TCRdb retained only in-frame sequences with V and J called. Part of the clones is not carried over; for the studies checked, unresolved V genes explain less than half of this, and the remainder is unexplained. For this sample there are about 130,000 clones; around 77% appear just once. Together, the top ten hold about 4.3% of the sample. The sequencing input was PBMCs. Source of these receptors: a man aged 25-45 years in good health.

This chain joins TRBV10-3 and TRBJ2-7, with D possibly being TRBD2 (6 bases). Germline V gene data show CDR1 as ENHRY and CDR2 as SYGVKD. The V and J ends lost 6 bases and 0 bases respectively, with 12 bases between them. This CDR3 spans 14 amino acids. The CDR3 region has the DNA TGTGCCATCAGGTCATCCGGGAGCTCCTACGAGCAGTACTTC. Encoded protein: CAIRSSGSSYEQYF.

The CDR3 loop is CASSFKVGGPEETQYF. The CDR3 nucleotides read TGTGCCAGCAGCTTTAAGGTGGGAGGGCCTGAGGAGACCCAGTACTTC. The V and J genes are TRBV11-2 and TRBJ2-5, with 7 bases fitting TRBD2. Germline CDR1 is SGHAT and CDR2 is FQNNGV. The CDR3 spans 16 residues. Trimming removed 3 bases from V and 5 bases from J; junction bases left unmatched: 12.

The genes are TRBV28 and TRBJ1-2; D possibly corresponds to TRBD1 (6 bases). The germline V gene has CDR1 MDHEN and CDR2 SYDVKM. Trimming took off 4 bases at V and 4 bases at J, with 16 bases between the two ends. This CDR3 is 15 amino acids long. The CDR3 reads CASSSPFTGSYGYTF. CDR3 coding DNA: TGTGCCAGCAGTTCGCCATTTACAGGGAGCTATGGCTACACCTTC.

CDR3: CASSILAGPYEQYF. CDR3 DNA: TGTGCCAGTAGTATACTAGCGGGTCCCTACGAGCAGTACTTC. The chain employs TRBV19 and TRBJ2-7, with 8 bases identical to TRBD2. The CDR3 totals 14 residues. CDR1 is LNHDA, CDR2 SQIVND, per germline (reference sequence). With V trimmed by 2 bases and J by 2 bases, 2 bases remained unmatched.

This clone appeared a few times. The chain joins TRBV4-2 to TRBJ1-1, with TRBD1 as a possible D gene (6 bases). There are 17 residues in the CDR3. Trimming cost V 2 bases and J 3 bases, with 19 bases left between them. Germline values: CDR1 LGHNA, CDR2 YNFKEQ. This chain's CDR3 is CASSQPLTARGDTEAFF. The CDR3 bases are TGTGCCAGCAGCCAACCCCTCACCGCCAGGGGCGACACTGAAGCTTTCTTT.

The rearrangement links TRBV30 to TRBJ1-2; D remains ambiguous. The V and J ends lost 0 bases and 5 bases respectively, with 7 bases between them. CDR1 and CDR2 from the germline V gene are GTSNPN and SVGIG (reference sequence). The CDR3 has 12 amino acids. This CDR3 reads CAWSVLAYGYTF. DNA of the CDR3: TGTGCCTGGAGTGTATTAGCTTATGGCTACACCTTC.

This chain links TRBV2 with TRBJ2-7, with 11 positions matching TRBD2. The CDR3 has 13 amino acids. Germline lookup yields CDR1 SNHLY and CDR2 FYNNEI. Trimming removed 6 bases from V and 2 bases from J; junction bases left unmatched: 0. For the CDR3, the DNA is TGTGCCAGCAGGACTAGCGGGGCCTACGAGCAGTACTTC. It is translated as CASRTSGAYEQYF.

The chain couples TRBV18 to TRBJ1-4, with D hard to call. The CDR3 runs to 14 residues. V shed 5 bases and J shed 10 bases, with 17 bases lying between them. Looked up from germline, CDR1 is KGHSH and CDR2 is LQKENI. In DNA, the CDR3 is TGTGCCAGCTCAAGCGGAATGGCTCGGGGAAAACTGTTTTTT. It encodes CASSSGMARGKLFF.

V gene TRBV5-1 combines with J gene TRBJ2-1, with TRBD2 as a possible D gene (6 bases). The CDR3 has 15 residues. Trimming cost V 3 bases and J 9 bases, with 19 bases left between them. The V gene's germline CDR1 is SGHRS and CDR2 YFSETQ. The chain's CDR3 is CASSWAGLAMGEQFF. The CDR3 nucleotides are TGCGCCAGCAGCTGGGCTGGTCTAGCGATGGGTGAGCAGTTCTTC. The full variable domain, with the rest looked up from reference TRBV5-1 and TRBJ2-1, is KAGVTQTPRYLIKTRGQQVTLSCSPISGHRSVSWYQQTPGQGLQFLFEYFSETQRNKGNFPGRFSGRQFSNSRSEMNVSTLELGDSALYLCASSWAGLAMGEQFFGPGTRLTVL.

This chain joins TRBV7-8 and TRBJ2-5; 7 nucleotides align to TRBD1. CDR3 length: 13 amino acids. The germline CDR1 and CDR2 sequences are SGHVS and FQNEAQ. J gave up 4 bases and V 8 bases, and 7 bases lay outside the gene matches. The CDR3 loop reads CASARGLRETQYF. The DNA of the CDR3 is TGTGCCAGCGCAAGGGGGCTAAGAGAGACCCAGTACTTC.

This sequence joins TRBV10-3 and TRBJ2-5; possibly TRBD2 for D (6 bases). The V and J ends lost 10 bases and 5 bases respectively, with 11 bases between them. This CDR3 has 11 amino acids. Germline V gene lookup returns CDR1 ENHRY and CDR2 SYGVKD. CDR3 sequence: CATSSGETQYF. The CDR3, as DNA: TGTGCCACCTCGAGCGGGGAGACCCAGTACTTC.

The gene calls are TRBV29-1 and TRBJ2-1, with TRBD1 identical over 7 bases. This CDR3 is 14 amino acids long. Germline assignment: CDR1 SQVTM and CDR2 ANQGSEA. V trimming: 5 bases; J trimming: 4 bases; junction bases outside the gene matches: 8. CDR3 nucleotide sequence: TGCAGCGTTATCACGGGACAGATTTACAATGAGCAGTTCTTC. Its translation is CSVITGQIYNEQFF.

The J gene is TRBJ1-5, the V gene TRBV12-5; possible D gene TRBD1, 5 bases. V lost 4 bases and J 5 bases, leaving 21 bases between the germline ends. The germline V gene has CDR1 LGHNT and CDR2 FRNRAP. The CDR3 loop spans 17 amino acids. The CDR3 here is CASGWGEKAGSDQPQHF. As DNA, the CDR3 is TGTGCTAGTGGTTGGGGGGAAAAAGCGGGGAGCGATCAGCCCCAGCATTTT.

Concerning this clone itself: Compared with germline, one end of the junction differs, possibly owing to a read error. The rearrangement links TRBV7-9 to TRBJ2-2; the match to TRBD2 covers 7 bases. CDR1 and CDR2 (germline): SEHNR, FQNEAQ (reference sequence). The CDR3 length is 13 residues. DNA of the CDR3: TGTTCCAGTACAACGTCGGGAGGCGGGGAGCTGTTTTTT. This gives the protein CSSTTSGGGELFF.

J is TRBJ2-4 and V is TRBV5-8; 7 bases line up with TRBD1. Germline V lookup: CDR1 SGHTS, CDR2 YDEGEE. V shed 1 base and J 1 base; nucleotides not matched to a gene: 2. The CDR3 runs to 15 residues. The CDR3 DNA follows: TGTGCCAGCAGCTTGAAGACAGGGGCCAAAAACATTCAGTACTTC. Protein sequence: CASSLKTGAKNIQYF.

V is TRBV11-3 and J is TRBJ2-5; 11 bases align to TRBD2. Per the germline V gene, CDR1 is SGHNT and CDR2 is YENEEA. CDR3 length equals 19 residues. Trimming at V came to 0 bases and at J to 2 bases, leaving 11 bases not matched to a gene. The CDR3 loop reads CASSLDRLLAGVVQETQYF. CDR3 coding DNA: TGTGCCAGCAGCTTAGACAGGTTACTAGCGGGAGTAGTGCAAGAGACCCAGTACTTC. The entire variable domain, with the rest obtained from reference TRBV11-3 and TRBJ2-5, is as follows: EAGVVQSPRYKIIEKKQPVAFWCNPISGHNTLYWYLQNLGQGPELLIRYENEEAVDDSQLPKDRFSAERLKGVDSTLKIQPAELGDSAVYLCASSLDRLLAGVVQETQYFGPGTRLLVL.

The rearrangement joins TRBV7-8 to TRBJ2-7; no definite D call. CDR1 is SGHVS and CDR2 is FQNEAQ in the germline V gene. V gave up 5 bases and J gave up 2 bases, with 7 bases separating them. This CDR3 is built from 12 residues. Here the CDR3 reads CASSRSTYEQYF. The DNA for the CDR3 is TGTGCCAGCAGCCGGAGCACCTACGAGCAGTACTTC.

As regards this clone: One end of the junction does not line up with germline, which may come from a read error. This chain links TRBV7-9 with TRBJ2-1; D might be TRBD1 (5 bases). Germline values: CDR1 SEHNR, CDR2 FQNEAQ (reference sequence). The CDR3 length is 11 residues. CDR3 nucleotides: TGTTCCAGCAGCTTTAGGGGTGAGCAGTTCTTC. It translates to CSSSFRGEQFF.

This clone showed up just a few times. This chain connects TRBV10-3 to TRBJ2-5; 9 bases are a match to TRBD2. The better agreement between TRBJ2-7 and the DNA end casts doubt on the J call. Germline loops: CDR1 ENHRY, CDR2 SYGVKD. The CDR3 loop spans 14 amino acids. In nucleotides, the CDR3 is TGTGCCATCAGAGTCGTAGCGGGAGCTTACGAGCAGTACTTC. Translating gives CAIRVVAGAYEQYF.

Here the CDR3 reads CASLAGNNEQFF. CDR3 nucleotide sequence: TGTGCCAGCCTAGCGGGGAACAATGAGCAGTTCTTC. The chain joins TRBV7-9 to TRBJ2-1; 9 bases align to TRBD2. This CDR3 spans 12 amino acids. CDR1 and CDR2 (germline): SEHNR, FQNEAQ (reference sequence). V lost 8 bases and J lost 5; bases outside the gene matches: 1.

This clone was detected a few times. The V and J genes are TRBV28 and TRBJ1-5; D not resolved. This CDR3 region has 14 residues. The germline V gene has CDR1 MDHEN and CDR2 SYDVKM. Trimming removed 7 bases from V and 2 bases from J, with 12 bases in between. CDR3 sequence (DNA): TGTGCCAGCACATTACCGATAGGCAATCAGCCCCAGCATTTT. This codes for CASTLPIGNQPQHF.

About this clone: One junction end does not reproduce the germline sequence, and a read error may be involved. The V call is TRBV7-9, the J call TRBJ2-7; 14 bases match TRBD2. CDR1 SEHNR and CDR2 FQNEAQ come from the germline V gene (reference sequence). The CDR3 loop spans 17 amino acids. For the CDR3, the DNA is TGTTCCAGCAGCTCACTCAGGACTAGCGGGAGGTCCTACGAGCAGTACTTC. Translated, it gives CSSSSLRTSGRSYEQYF. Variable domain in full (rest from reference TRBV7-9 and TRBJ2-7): DTGVSQNPRHKITKRGQNVTFRCDPISEHNRLYWYRQTLGQGPEFLTYFQNEAQLEKSRLLSDRFSAERPKGSFSTLEIQRTEQGDSAMYLCSSSSLRTSGRSYEQYFGPGTRLTVT.

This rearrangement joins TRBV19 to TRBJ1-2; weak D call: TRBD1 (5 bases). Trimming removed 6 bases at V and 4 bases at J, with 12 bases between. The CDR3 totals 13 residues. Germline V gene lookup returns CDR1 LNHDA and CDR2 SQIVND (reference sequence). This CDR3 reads CASRPQGSYGYTF. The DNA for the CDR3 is TGTGCCAGTAGACCCCAGGGTAGCTATGGCTACACCTTC.

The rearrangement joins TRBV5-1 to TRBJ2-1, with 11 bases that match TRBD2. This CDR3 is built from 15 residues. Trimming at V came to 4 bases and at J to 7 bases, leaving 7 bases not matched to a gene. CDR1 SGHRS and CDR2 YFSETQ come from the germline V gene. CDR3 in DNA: TGCGCCAGCAGCCCCTCTAGCGGGAGGACTAATGAGCAGTTCTTC. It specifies CASSPSSGRTNEQFF.

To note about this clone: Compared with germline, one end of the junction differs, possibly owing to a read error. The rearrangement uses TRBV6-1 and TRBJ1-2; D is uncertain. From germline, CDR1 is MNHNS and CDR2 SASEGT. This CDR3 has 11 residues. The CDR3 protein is CASSEYLARSF. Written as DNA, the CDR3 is TGTGCCAGCAGTGAATATCTGGCGAGGTCCTTC.

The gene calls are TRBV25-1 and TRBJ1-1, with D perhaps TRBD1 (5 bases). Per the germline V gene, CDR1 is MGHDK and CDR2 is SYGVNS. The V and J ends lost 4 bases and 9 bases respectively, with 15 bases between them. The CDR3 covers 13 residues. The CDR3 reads CASSGRDFLQAFF. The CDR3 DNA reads TGTGCCAGCAGTGGCCGGGACTTTTTGCAAGCTTTCTTT. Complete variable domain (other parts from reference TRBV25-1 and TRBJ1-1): EADIYQTPRYLVIGTGKKITLECSQTMGHDKMYWYQQDPGMELHLIHYSYGVNSTEKGDLSSESTVSRIRTEHFPLTLESARPSHTSQYLCASSGRDFLQAFFGQGTRLTVV.

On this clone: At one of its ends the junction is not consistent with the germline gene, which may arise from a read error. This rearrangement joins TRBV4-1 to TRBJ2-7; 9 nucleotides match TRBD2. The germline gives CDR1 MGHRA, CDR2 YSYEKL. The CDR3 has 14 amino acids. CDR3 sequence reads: CASSQELKASGVIF. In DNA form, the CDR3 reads TGCGCCAGCAGCCAAGAGTTAAAGGCTAGCGGGGTAATCTTC.